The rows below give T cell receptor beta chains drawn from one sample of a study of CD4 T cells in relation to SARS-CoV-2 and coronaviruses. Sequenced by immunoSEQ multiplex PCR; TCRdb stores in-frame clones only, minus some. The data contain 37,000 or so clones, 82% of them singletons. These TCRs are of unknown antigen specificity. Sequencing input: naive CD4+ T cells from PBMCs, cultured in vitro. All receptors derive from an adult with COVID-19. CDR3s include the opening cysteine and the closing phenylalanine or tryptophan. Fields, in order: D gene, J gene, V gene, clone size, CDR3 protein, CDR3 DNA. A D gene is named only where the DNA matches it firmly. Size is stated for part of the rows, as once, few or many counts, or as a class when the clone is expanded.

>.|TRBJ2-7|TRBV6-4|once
CASSGGGLFPSYEQYF
TGTGCCAGCAGCGGAGGTGGCCTCTTCCCGTCCTACGAGCAGTACTTC
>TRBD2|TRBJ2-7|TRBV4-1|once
CASSQDKGLAGVYEQYF
TGCGCCAGCAGCCAAGACAAAGGACTAGCGGGAGTTTACGAGCAGTACTTC
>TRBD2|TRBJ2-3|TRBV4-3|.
CASSQTLGGLAGGHDTQYF
TGCGCCAGCAGCCAGACGTTAGGGGGACTAGCGGGAGGGCATGATACGCAGTATTTT
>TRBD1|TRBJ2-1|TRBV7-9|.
CASSFRTGELNEQFF
TGTGCCAGCAGCTTTCGGACAGGGGAACTCAATGAGCAGTTCTTC
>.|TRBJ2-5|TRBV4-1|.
CASSSRGGGLETQYF
TGCGCCAGCAGCTCCCGAGGGGGGGGGCTGGAGACCCAGTACTTC
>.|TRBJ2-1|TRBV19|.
CASSIRDGAYNEQFF
TGTGCCAGTAGTATCCGCGACGGAGCCTACAATGAGCAGTTCTTC
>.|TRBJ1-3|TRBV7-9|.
CASRGDSGNTIYF
TGTGCCAGCCGGGGGGACTCTGGAAACACCATATATTTT
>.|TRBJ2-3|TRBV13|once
CASSPRTADTQYF
TGTGCCAGCAGCCCTAGGACAGCTGATACGCAGTATTTT
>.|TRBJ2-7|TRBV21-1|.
CASSKVRTRKYF
TGTGCCAGCAGCAAAGTACGAACCCGCAAGTACTTC
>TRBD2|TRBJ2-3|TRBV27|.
CASSRLAGGSDTQYF
TGTGCCAGCAGTCGACTAGCGGGAGGCTCAGATACGCAGTATTTT
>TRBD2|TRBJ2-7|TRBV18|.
CASSTIRAGVGYEQYF
TGTGCCAGCTCGACCATCAGGGCGGGAGTAGGCTACGAGCAGTACTTC
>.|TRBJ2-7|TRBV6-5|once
CATSAPRLNSYEQYF
TGTGCCACCTCGGCGCCGAGGTTAAACTCCTACGAGCAGTACTTC
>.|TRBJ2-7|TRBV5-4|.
CASSLGLSSYEQYF
TGTGCCAGCAGCTTGGGTCTTAGCTCCTACGAGCAGTACTTC
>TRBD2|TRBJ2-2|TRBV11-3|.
CASSYLRTSGRATNTGELFF
TGTGCCAGCAGCTACCTACGGACTAGCGGGAGGGCCACGAACACCGGGGAGCTGTTTTTT
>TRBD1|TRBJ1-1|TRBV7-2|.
CASSLANRGTTEAFF
TGTGCCAGCAGCTTGGCAAACAGGGGTACCACTGAAGCTTTCTTT
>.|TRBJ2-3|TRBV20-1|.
CSARTVLF
TGCAGTGCTAGGACAGTTCTTTTT
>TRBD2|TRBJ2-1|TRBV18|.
CASSPTAGGFGEQFF
TGTGCCAGCTCACCCACAGCGGGAGGGTTTGGAGAGCAGTTCTTC
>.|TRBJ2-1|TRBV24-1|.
CATGRGGQNNEQFF
TGTGCCACTGGGAGGGGGGGCCAGAACAATGAGCAGTTCTTC
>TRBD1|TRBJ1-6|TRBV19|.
CASSATGGRNSPLHF
TGTGCCAGTAGTGCGACAGGGGGCCGGAATTCACCCCTCCACTTT
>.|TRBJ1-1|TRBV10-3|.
CAISDPGTVTEAFF
TGTGCCATCAGTGACCCGGGGACTGTCACTGAAGCTTTCTTT
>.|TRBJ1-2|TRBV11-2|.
CASSVGTSGTIRDGYTF
TGTGCCAGCAGCGTAGGGACCTCCGGGACAATTCGCGATGGCTACACCTTC
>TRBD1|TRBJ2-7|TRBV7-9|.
CASSLPGQGYEQYF
TGTGCCAGCAGCTTGCCGGGACAGGGCTACGAGCAGTACTTC
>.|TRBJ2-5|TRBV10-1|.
CASSESRGRETQYF
TGCGCCAGCAGTGAGTCAAGGGGTCGGGAGACCCAGTACTTC
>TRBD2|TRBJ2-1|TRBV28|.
CASSLLGRESRNEQFF
TGTGCCAGCAGTTTATTGGGGAGGGAGTCTCGCAATGAGCAGTTCTTC
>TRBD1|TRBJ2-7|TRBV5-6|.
CASTPMDRGHEQYF
TGTGCCAGCACCCCTATGGACAGGGGGCACGAGCAGTACTTC
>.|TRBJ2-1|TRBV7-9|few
CASSPTSPLYNEQFF
TGTGCCAGCAGCCCAACTAGCCCCCTCTACAATGAGCAGTTCTTC
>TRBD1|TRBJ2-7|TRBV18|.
CASSLTGTGAEQYF
TGTGCCAGTTCCCTAACTGGGACAGGGGCCGAGCAGTACTTC
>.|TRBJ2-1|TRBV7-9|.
CASSRQVPASYNEQFF
TGTGCCAGCAGCCGTCAGGTTCCCGCATCCTACAATGAGCAGTTCTTC
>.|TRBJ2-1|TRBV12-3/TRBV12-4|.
CASSLAPYNEQFF
TGTGCCAGCAGTTTAGCCCCTTACAATGAGCAGTTCTTC
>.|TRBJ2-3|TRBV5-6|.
CASSFSQPGTDTQYF
TGTGCCAGCAGCTTTTCCCAGCCGGGCACAGATACGCAGTATTTT
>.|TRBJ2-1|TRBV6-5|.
CASSYGWGEQFF
TGTGCCAGCAGTTACGGCTGGGGTGAGCAGTTCTTC
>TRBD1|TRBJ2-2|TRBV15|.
CATSRRDRGFSGELFF
TGTGCCACCAGCAGGAGGGACAGGGGGTTTTCCGGGGAGCTGTTTTTT
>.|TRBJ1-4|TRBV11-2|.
CASSHRTLKLFF
TGTGCCAGCAGCCACCGGACCCTTAAACTGTTTTTT
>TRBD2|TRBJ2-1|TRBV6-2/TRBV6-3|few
CASSPGTSEVNEQFF
TGTGCCAGCAGTCCCGGGACTAGCGAGGTCAATGAGCAGTTCTTC
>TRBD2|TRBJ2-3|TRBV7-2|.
CASSLAGTSGSTDTQYF
TGTGCCAGCAGCTTAGCGGGGACTAGCGGTTCCACAGATACGCAGTATTTT
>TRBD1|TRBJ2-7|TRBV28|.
CASSSAGTGIAYEQYF
TGTGCCAGCAGTTCAGCCGGGACAGGGATAGCCTACGAGCAGTACTTC
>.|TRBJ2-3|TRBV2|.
CASSELAYRDTQYF
TGTGCCAGCAGTGAATTAGCGTACAGGGATACGCAGTATTTT
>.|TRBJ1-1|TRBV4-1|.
CASSQELRGRNTEAFF
TGCGCCAGCAGCCAAGAATTACGGGGAAGAAACACTGAAGCTTTCTTT
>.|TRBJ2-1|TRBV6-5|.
CASRGQSSYNEQFF
TGTGCCAGCAGAGGACAAAGCTCCTACAATGAGCAGTTCTTC
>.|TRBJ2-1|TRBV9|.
CASSVDPVAREQFF
TGTGCCAGCAGCGTAGATCCCGTAGCGCGAGAGCAGTTCTTC
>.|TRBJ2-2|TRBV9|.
CASSVVTGELFF
TGTGCCAGCAGCGTAGTCACCGGGGAGCTGTTTTTT
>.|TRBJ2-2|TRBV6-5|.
CATTTGALVKLFF
TGTGCCACCACCACCGGAGCCCTAGTGAAGCTGTTTTTT
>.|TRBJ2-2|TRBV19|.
CATQPRLRGELFF
TGTGCCACCCAACCCAGGTTGCGCGGGGAGCTGTTTTTT
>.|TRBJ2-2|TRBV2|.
CASSSVSGGGELFF
TGTGCCAGCAGTTCGGTCTCCGGGGGCGGGGAGCTGTTTTTT
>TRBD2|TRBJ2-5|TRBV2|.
CASSERLAGSETQYF
TGTGCCAGCAGTGAAAGACTAGCGGGAAGCGAGACCCAGTACTTC
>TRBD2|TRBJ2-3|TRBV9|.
CASSASGSGDTQYF
TGTGCCAGCAGCGCTAGCGGGAGTGGAGATACGCAGTATTTT
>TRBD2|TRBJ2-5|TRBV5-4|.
CASSIAGTSGGETQYF
TGTGCCAGCAGCATAGCCGGGACTAGCGGGGGAGAGACCCAGTACTTC
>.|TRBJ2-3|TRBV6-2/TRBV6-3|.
CASSYSGNTQYF
TGTGCCAGCAGTTACTCAGGGAATACGCAGTATTTT
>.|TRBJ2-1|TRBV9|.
CASGVGDVYNEQFF
TGTGCCAGCGGGGTGGGGGACGTGTACAATGAGCAGTTCTTC
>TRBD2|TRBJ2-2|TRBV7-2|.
CASSRLAFGELFF
TGTGCCAGCAGCAGACTAGCGTTCGGGGAGCTGTTTTTT
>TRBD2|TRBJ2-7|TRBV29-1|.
CSVIPGLAGDHGEQYF
TGCAGCGTCATTCCCGGACTAGCGGGAGATCACGGCGAGCAGTACTTC
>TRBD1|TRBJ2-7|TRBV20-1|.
CSASIRDRVREQYF
TGCAGTGCTAGTATTCGGGACAGGGTGCGCGAGCAGTACTTC
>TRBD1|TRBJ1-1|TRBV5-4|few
CASSFTGVAEAFF
TGTGCCAGCAGCTTTACAGGGGTGGCTGAAGCTTTCTTT